This T cell receptor beta chain was retrieved from a study of Graves' ophthalmopathy and Graves' hyperthyroidism (dated by TCRdb to the late 2010s). In the study overall: Stable hyperthyroidism was defined as no progression to ophthalmopathy within 18 months of follow-up. The study used TCR beta repertoire signatures to distinguish Graves' ophthalmopathy from Graves' hyperthyroidism and to predict progression to ophthalmopathy. In total, 120 to 150 blood samples were TCR-sequenced: 40 to 45 ophthalmopathy, 80 or so hyperthyroidism and roughly 17 hyperthyroidism-to-ophthalmopathy patients. To explore V-J signatures distinguishing ophthalmopathy from hyperthyroidism, a discovery set of about a hundred patients (about 43 ophthalmopathy, around 55 stable hyperthyroidism) was enrolled. For independent validation, a separate cohort was made up of some 19 hyperthyroidism patients plus 17 patients who later progressed from hyperthyroidism to ophthalmopathy. T-cell repertoires of thyroid tissue and blood were compared in over 5 hyperthyroidism patients. Following sampling, methimazole starting at 30 mg daily was administered to hyperthyroidism patients, and high-dose intravenous methylprednisolone was administered to ophthalmopathy patients. Study-wide conclusions, independent of this receptor: Most expanded thyroid clonotypes with frequency above 0.001 were also detected in blood, suggesting blood repertoires may reflect the thyroid immune response. No statistical method was used to predetermine the sample size, and group allocation was not hidden from the investigators. In cross-validation, the 13-signature model distinguished ophthalmopathy from stable hyperthyroidism with 85% to 90% sensitivity and about 84% specificity, and in the test set the corresponding values were roughly 78% and 74%. In validation, the model predicted ophthalmopathy progression with about 70% sensitivity and around 72% specificity; roughly eleven predicted patients were CT-confirmed with GO in a median of approximately 6.2 months.

Patients with hyperthyroidism were aged 18 to 65 years, had been newly diagnosed, and had a disease duration of less than 2 months. Anyone with other autoimmune diseases, uncontrolled infections, pregnancy or lactation was excluded from the study. Clinical symptoms, serum thyroxine, TRAb, thyroid ultrasound and orbital computed tomography were used for diagnosis. Total RNA was extracted with Trizol reagent and quality-checked on an Agilent 2100 Bioanalyzer. For repertoire sequencing, TCR beta CDR3 regions were amplified from RNA transcripts. HTBI primers and the Qiagen OneStep RT-PCR kit were used in a first-round RT-PCR, which was followed by a second-round multiplex PCR, size selection and purification. The libraries underwent paired-end sequencing with 100 bp reads on an Illumina HiSeq2000. The source study handled its data this way. SOAPnuke was used to process the reads, removing any read that contained adapters or uncalled bases, had a mean Phred below 15, or lacked an exact match to the constant primer or identifier. COPE v1.2.5 was used to merge the high-quality paired reads. Each unique nucleotide sequence was defined as a clonotype, and clonotypes were aligned to IMGT TRB V, D and J references with MiTCR v1.1. Analysis was restricted to V-J combinations with a frequency above 0.0001, which covered 99.2% of repertoires. For each V-J combination, a TCR clonal expansion and chaos score was defined as the ratio of F50 clonal expansion to chaos observed in the TCRdist matrix. Features were reduced by Welch's t-statistics and random forest to 10 to 15 V-J combinations, which fed a naive Bayes classifier. The Morisita-Horn index was used to measure how similar the thyroid and blood repertoires were. TCRdb reanalyzed the raw reads on its own, using fastp at Q25 for trimming and MiXCR for clone calling, and kept in-frame beta chains. Each record represents a unique CDR3 protein, reported with the most common genes and DNA among its rows. In this record, the V and J calls reflect TCRdb's handling and not the investigators' own analysis. For this sample the table gives around 1,000,000 distinct CDR3 sequences, of which 35% to 40% were detected only once. The top ten clones comprise roughly 10% of the sample.

This clonotype was found many times. Its cognate antigen has yet to be identified. No quality values exist for individual bases; no much larger clone is one base distant. The origin of this receptor is an adult man with Graves' hyperthyroidism. Sequencing was performed on peripheral blood or thyroid tissue (not recorded which).

The encoded CDR3 is CASSTPYGYTF. The DNA reads TGTGCCAGCAGCACCCCCTATGGCTACACCTTC. The chain links TRBV9 with TRBJ1-2; there is no confident call for the D gene. V and J are truncated by 4 bases and 4 bases respectively, leaving an intervening sequence of 5 bases. The germline V gene specifies SGDLS as CDR1 and YYNGEE as CDR2. Reading from cysteine to phenylalanine, the CDR3 counts 11 amino acids. The kept DNA is CDR3 alone, 33 bases in frame from the first base. Here the CDR3 is joined to the reference TRBV9 and TRBJ1-2 genes, and the full variable domain is: DSGVTQTPKHLITATGQRVTLRCSPRSGDLSVYWYQQSLDQGLQFLIQYYNGEERAKGNILERFSAQQFPDLHSELNLSSLELGDSALYFCASSTPYGYTFGSGTRLTVV.